The 29 T cell receptor beta chains below all came from one sample that was sequenced in a study of T-cell memory formation after mild COVID-19. TCRdb reprocessed the 5' RACE reads via MiXCR and lists one record per CDR3 protein. This repertoire shows about 400,000 distinct CDR3 sequences, less than 25% found once; its top ten account for over 10%. The sequencing input was PBMCs or a T cell subset sorted from them (not recorded which). The receptors shown here come from an adult woman who had mild COVID-19 (a few samples of this study predate the infection). Cell type and time point are not known.

This clonotype was recorded a few times. As DNA, the CDR3 is TGCGCCAGCAGCCAAGTGGAAACAGGTACCTACGAGCAGTACTTC. This gives the protein CASSQVETGTYEQYF. The J gene is TRBJ2-7, the V gene TRBV4-1; D is perhaps TRBD1 (5 bases). V was trimmed by 1 base and J by 2 bases, leaving 12 bases between them. The germline V gene has CDR1 MGHRA and CDR2 YSYEKL. CDR3 length: 15 amino acids.

This chain links TRBV6-5 with TRBJ2-6; the D is unclear. CDR1 and CDR2 from the germline V gene are MNHEY and SVGAGI. The CDR3 totals 17 residues. Trimming shortened V by 3 bases and J by 0 bases, and 12 bases separated the two germline ends. The CDR3 nucleotides read TGTGCCAGCAGTTATACTGGGGTGGGCTCTGGGGCCAACGTCCTGACTTTC. Amino acids: CASSYTGVGSGANVLTF.

The chain joins TRBV12-3 or TRBV12-4 to TRBJ2-7; D is ambiguous. The CDR3 runs 13 residues. Trimming shortened V by 1 base and J by 6 bases, and 10 bases separated the two germline ends. The CDR3 coding sequence is TGTGCCAGCAGTTTAGTATCGGGTTCCGAGCAGTACTTC. This encodes CASSLVSGSEQYF.

The rearrangement uses TRBV4-1 and TRBJ2-7; TRBD2 matches 8 bases. The CDR3 is made up of 15 amino acids. V trimming: 4 bases; J trimming: 3 bases; junction bases outside the gene matches: 8. Germline V lookup: CDR1 MGHRA, CDR2 YSYEKL. DNA of the CDR3: TGCGCCAGCAGCCCGTCAGTGACTAGCGACTACGAGCAGTACTTC. Translation gives CASSPSVTSDYEQYF.

This clonotype was seen more than once but under ten times. This rearrangement joins TRBV7-9 to TRBJ2-7, with 14 bases identical to TRBD2. Germline V gene data show CDR1 as SEHNR and CDR2 as FQNEAQ (reference sequence). The V and J ends lost 6 bases and 4 bases, in that order; junction bases with no gene match: 2. This CDR3 spans 14 amino acids. The CDR3 loop is CASSRTSGRYEQYF. Here the CDR3 DNA reads TGTGCCAGCAGTAGGACTAGCGGGAGGTACGAGCAGTACTTC.

The chain couples TRBV5-1 to TRBJ2-3; unclear D gene. V was cut by 0 bases and J by 8 bases, with 13 bases left in between. The CDR3 runs 14 residues. The germline gives CDR1 SGHRS, CDR2 YFSETQ. CDR3 protein: CASSLVSPRVTQYF. As DNA, the CDR3 is TGCGCCAGCAGCTTGGTCTCCCCCCGGGTTACGCAGTATTTT.

This clonotype was detected a few times. The chain is built from TRBV20-1 and TRBJ2-3, with 8 bases identical to TRBD1. Germline V gene lookup returns CDR1 DFQATT and CDR2 SNEGSKA (reference sequence). The CDR3 consists of 15 residues. V was clipped by 3 bases and J by 4 bases; unmatched bases: 9. The CDR3 DNA sequence: TGCAGTGCTAGGGGACAGGCCCAGCAGGCAGATACGCAGTATTTT. Its translation is CSARGQAQQADTQYF.

This clonotype was detected only a few times. This sequence joins TRBV6-2 or TRBV6-3 and TRBJ1-1, with 7 bases matching TRBD1. V lost 2 bases and J lost 1; bases outside the gene matches: 1. The CDR3 contains 14 residues. The germline gives CDR1 MNHEY, CDR2 SVGEGT. This CDR3 is CASSYAGGNTEAFF. The DNA for the CDR3 is TGTGCCAGCAGTTACGCAGGGGGGAACACTGAAGCTTTCTTT.

Here the CDR3 DNA reads TGTGCCAGCTCCCACGGGATGTCCTACGAGCAGTACTTC. Translated, it gives CASSHGMSYEQYF. The J gene is TRBJ2-7, the V gene TRBV18; D possibly corresponds to TRBD2 (5 bases). Trimming shortened V by 6 bases and J by 1 base, and 10 bases separated the two germline ends. CDR3 length equals 13 residues. Per germline, CDR1 KGHSH and CDR2 LQKENI.

This clonotype was counted between two and nine times. The J gene is TRBJ2-3, the V gene TRBV11-2, with D perhaps matching TRBD1 (6 bases). From germline, CDR1 is SGHAT and CDR2 FQNNGV. The CDR3 spans 16 residues. Trimming took 1 base from V and 0 from J, leaving 11 bases between them. The CDR3 is CASSLVGQPSTDTQYF. The CDR3 DNA sequence: TGTGCCAGCAGCTTAGTAGGACAGCCCAGCACAGATACGCAGTATTTT.

This clonotype was detected many times. This rearrangement joins TRBV7-3 to TRBJ2-2; D is ambiguous. V gave up 3 bases and J gave up 1 base, with 6 bases separating them. The germline V gene encodes CDR1 SGHTA and CDR2 FQGTGA. The CDR3 loop spans 14 amino acids. CDR3 residues: CASSFLGNTGELFF. The CDR3 nucleotides are TGTGCCAGCAGCTTCCTAGGGAACACCGGGGAGCTGTTTTTT.

The chain links TRBV27 to TRBJ2-7, with TRBD1 matching 7 bases. Germline V lookup: CDR1 MNHEY, CDR2 SMNVEV (reference sequence). The CDR3 runs to 17 residues. Germline trimming cut 2 bases from V and 0 bases from J; bases unmatched to any gene: 10. The CDR3 sequence: CASSLRGGQGVSYEQYF. CDR3 nucleotide sequence: TGTGCCAGCAGTTTAAGAGGCGGTCAGGGGGTCTCCTACGAGCAGTACTTC.

The chain is built from TRBV29-1 and TRBJ2-7, with 10 bases fitting TRBD2. The length of the CDR3 is 14 residues. Germline assignment: CDR1 SQVTM and CDR2 ANQGSEA. Trimming at V came to 4 bases and at J to 3 bases, leaving 6 bases not matched to a gene. The CDR3 sequence is CSVVLAGFDYEQYF. The CDR3 DNA is TGCAGCGTTGTACTAGCGGGATTTGACTACGAGCAGTACTTC.

This clonotype appeared a few times. The V call is TRBV5-4, the J call TRBJ2-7, with D perhaps TRBD1 (5 bases). V shed 4 bases and J shed 7 bases, with 12 bases lying between them. CDR1 is SGHNT and CDR2 is YYREEE in the germline V gene (reference sequence). The CDR3 length is 12 residues. The CDR3 is CASSPTGLEQYF. CDR3 nucleotides: TGTGCCAGCAGCCCCACAGGCCTGGAGCAGTACTTC.

V is TRBV19 and J is TRBJ1-3; D might be TRBD1 (5 bases). Germline values: CDR1 LNHDA, CDR2 SQIVND (reference sequence). The V gene lost 7 bases and the J gene lost 0 bases, with 13 bases spanning the gap. There are 15 residues in the CDR3. The CDR3 DNA sequence: TGTGCCAGTACGCGCCGGGGCCTCTCTGGAAACACCATATATTTT. Translated: CASTRRGLSGNTIYF.

This clonotype has a handful of counts. The chain links TRBV29-1 to TRBJ1-1; possible D gene TRBD1, 5 bases. V was pared by 3 bases and J by 1 base, with 12 bases between. This CDR3 contains 14 residues. Germline lookup yields CDR1 SQVTM and CDR2 ANQGSEA. In nucleotides, the CDR3 is TGCAGCGTTGATCCAGGGACGGCGAACACTGAAGCTTTCTTT. Its protein is CSVDPGTANTEAFF.

In its sample, this clonotype was seen a few times. The V gene is TRBV7-3, the J gene TRBJ2-3; maybe TRBD2 (6 bases). The V and J ends lost 5 bases and 0 bases respectively, with 12 bases between them. Germline V CDR1 and CDR2: SGHTA, FQGTGA. The CDR3 consists of 15 residues. CDR3 in DNA: TGTGCCAGCAGCCGGGGACTGGGAAGCACAGATACGCAGTATTTT. Its protein is CASSRGLGSTDTQYF.

This clonotype was seen more than once but under ten times. The chain recombines TRBV6-5 with TRBJ2-2, with 8 bases aligning to TRBD1. The germline V gene encodes CDR1 MNHEY and CDR2 SVGAGI. The CDR3 runs to 17 residues. Germline trimming cut 2 bases from V and 1 base from J; bases unmatched to any gene: 6. This CDR3 is CASSYEVTGENTGELFF. The CDR3 DNA follows: TGTGCCAGCAGTTACGAGGTGACAGGGGAGAACACCGGGGAGCTGTTTTTT.

This clonotype was seen at least ten times. This sequence joins TRBV24-1 and TRBJ1-5; D call uncertain. The CDR3 totals 14 residues. Germline V gene lookup returns CDR1 KGHDR and CDR2 SFDVKD. The germline V and J ends were trimmed by 1 base and 3 bases, with 6 bases remaining between them. This chain's CDR3 is CATSDLSINQPQHF. As DNA, the CDR3 is TGTGCCACCAGTGATTTATCCATCAATCAGCCCCAGCATTTT.

The chain links TRBV10-3 to TRBJ1-2; 9 bases match TRBD1. CDR3 size: 14 residues. Per germline, CDR1 ENHRY and CDR2 SYGVKD. V lost 2 bases to trimming and J lost 8 bases; unmatched junction nucleotides: 6. CDR3 in DNA: TGTGCCATCAGTGAGAAAGGACAGGGGCAAGGCTACACCTTC. This encodes CAISEKGQGQGYTF.

This clonotype has a handful of counts. The V call is TRBV7-8, the J call TRBJ2-5; 8 nucleotides align to TRBD2. The CDR3 totals 13 residues. Per germline, CDR1 SGHVS and CDR2 FQNEAQ. J lost 5 bases, V lost 5 bases, and 4 bases had no gene match. The CDR3 protein is CASSRTSRETQYF. DNA for the CDR3: TGTGCCAGCAGCCGGACTAGCAGGGAGACCCAGTACTTC.

The chain joins TRBV6-6 to TRBJ2-1, with TRBD2 matching over 12 bases. V lost 5 bases to trimming and J lost 3 bases; unmatched junction nucleotides: 2. Germline V gene lookup returns CDR1 MNHNY and CDR2 SVGAGI (reference sequence). This CDR3 is built from 15 residues. The CDR3 DNA sequence: TGTGCCAGCAGTACACTAGCGGGGGGCTACAATGAGCAGTTCTTC. Residues: CASSTLAGGYNEQFF.

There are a few counts of this clonotype. J is TRBJ2-5 and V is TRBV5-4, with 9 nucleotides matching TRBD2. This CDR3 contains 15 residues. The V and J ends lost 5 bases and 1 base, in that order; junction bases with no gene match: 6. Germline V gene lookup returns CDR1 SGHNT and CDR2 YYREEE (reference sequence). The CDR3 loop is CASRGSSGVQETQYF. CDR3 coding DNA: TGTGCCAGCAGGGGCTCTAGCGGGGTCCAAGAGACCCAGTACTTC. The variable domain in full, with the rest retrieved from reference TRBV5-4 and TRBJ2-5, is ETGVTQSPTHLIKTRGQQVTLRCSSQSGHNTVSWYQQALGQGPQFIFQYYREEENGRGNFPPRFSGLQFPNYSSELNVNALELDDSALYLCASRGSSGVQETQYFGPGTRLLVL.

The table lists this clonotype with a few counts. The rearrangement joins TRBV12-3 or TRBV12-4 to TRBJ1-2; D is unresolved. V was trimmed by 3 bases and J by 3 bases, leaving 8 bases between them. CDR3 length: 13 amino acids. CDR3 sequence (DNA): TGTGCCAGCAGTTTGGACGGCTACTATGGCTACACCTTC. As protein: CASSLDGYYGYTF.

This chain connects TRBV5-1 to TRBJ2-7; either TRBD1 or TRBD2 may supply D (5 bases each). V gave up 5 bases and J gave up 5 bases, with 17 bases separating them. Germline V gives CDR1 SGHRS, CDR2 YFSETQ. This CDR3 is built from 14 residues. The CDR3 region is CASSSRDGGDEQYF. Written as DNA, the CDR3 is TGCGCCAGCAGTTCCAGGGACGGCGGCGACGAGCAGTACTTC. The full variable domain, rest sourced from reference TRBV5-1 and TRBJ2-7, is KAGVTQTPRYLIKTRGQQVTLSCSPISGHRSVSWYQQTPGQGLQFLFEYFSETQRNKGNFPGRFSGRQFSNSRSEMNVSTLELGDSALYLCASSSRDGGDEQYFGPGTRLTVT.

This clonotype was seen a few times. J is TRBJ2-2 and V is TRBV12-5; D unresolved. CDR1 is LGHNT, CDR2 FRNRAP, per germline. This CDR3 has 13 residues. V was trimmed by 1 base and J by 5 bases, leaving 5 bases between them. The CDR3 loop reads CASGLGGTGELFF. In DNA, the CDR3 is TGTGCTAGTGGTTTGGGGGGAACCGGGGAGCTGTTTTTT.

The chain couples TRBV24-1 to TRBJ2-3, with D uncertain. Between the trimmed V and J ends, which lost 0 bases and 2 bases, there was a span of 8 bases. CDR3 length equals 15 residues. Germline V lookup: CDR1 KGHDR, CDR2 SFDVKD. The CDR3 sequence: CATSDLVRPTDTQYF. Written as DNA, the CDR3 is TGTGCCACCAGTGATTTGGTACGGCCCACAGATACGCAGTATTTT.

This rearrangement joins TRBV6-5 to TRBJ2-3; 7 bases line up with TRBD1. V was pared by 6 bases and J by 4 bases, with 7 bases of the junction left unmatched. The CDR3 is made up of 14 amino acids. Germline V gene data show CDR1 as MNHEY and CDR2 as SVGAGI. CDR3: CASRGQRISDTQYF. The CDR3 nucleotides are TGTGCCAGCAGGGGACAGCGTATATCAGATACGCAGTATTTT.

The chain carries TRBV12-3 or TRBV12-4 and TRBJ1-1, with 7 bases that match TRBD1. V was clipped by 1 base and J by 1 base; unmatched bases: 6. The CDR3 is 16 residues long. In DNA form, the CDR3 reads TGTGCCAGCAGTTTAGGACAGGGCAACGCGAACACTGAAGCTTTCTTT. This encodes CASSLGQGNANTEAFF.